These T cell receptor beta chains were read from a single sample in a study of technical replicates of blood from several donors. The protocol was immunoSEQ multiplex PCR, while the TCRdb copy is restricted to in-frame clones and leaves out a portion. The sample has tens of thousands of clones; over 85% are singletons. The sample taken for sequencing was T cells isolated from PBMCs. Receptors originate from a human donor in good health. CDR3s include the opening cysteine and the closing phenylalanine or tryptophan. The D gene is left open where the match is weak. The size of a clone is reported for some rows only, either as once, few or many, or as a class for expanded clones.

CASSVRQYTGELFF,TGTGCCAGCAGCGTCAGGCAGTACACCGGGGAGCTGTTTTTT,14,TRBJ2-2,-,-,TRBV9
CATSRTSGRAYNEQFF,TGTGCCACCAGCAGGACTAGCGGGAGGGCCTACAATGAGCAGTTCTTC,16,TRBJ2-1,TRBD2,-,TRBV15
CASSRYRDEQYF,TGTGCCAGCAGTCGATACAGGGACGAGCAGTACTTC,12,TRBJ2-7,-,-,TRBV7-2
CASTLVRAGYNQPQHF,TGTGCCAGCACCCTAGTCAGGGCAGGGTACAATCAGCCCCAGCATTTT,16,TRBJ1-5,-,-,TRBV7-2
CASSVGGRANEQFF,TGTGCCAGCAGCGTAGGCGGGCGGGCCAATGAGCAGTTCTTC,14,TRBJ2-1,-,-,TRBV9
CASQALNTEAFF,TGTGCCAGCCAGGCCCTGAACACTGAAGCTTTCTTT,12,TRBJ1-1,-,-,TRBV19
CASSSRQVRANTEAFF,TGTGCCAGCAGCTCCAGACAGGTTAGGGCGAACACTGAAGCTTTCTTT,16,TRBJ1-1,-,once,TRBV7-2
CASSFLQPPPNTEAFF,TGTGCCAGCAGTTTCTTACAGCCTCCACCGAACACTGAAGCTTTCTTT,16,TRBJ1-1,-,-,TRBV27
CATKRESGGTYEQYF,TGTGCCACTAAGAGGGAGTCGGGCGGCACTTACGAGCAGTACTTC,15,TRBJ2-7,-,-,TRBV2
CASSKGQGLTTEAFF,TGTGCCAGTAGTAAGGGACAGGGCTTGACCACTGAAGCTTTCTTT,15,TRBJ1-1,TRBD1,-,TRBV19
CASSLVPGNTEAFF,TGCGCCAGCAGCTTGGTGCCGGGAAACACTGAAGCTTTCTTT,14,TRBJ1-1,-,few,TRBV5-1
CASVWGRANYGYTF,TGTGCCAGCGTTTGGGGCAGGGCTAACTATGGCTACACCTTC,14,TRBJ1-2,-,once,TRBV28
CASSKSGNTEAFF,TGTGCCAGCAGCAAATCGGGGAACACTGAAGCTTTCTTT,13,TRBJ1-1,-,once,TRBV21-1
CASSAAGTTYNEQFF,TGTGCCAGCAGTGCGGCCGGGACTACTTACAATGAGCAGTTCTTC,15,TRBJ2-1,TRBD2,-,TRBV6-5
CASSLQGRSYGYTF,TGTGCCAGCAGTTTACAGGGAAGGAGCTATGGCTACACCTTC,14,TRBJ1-2,-,-,TRBV28
CASSLADRVQQFF,TGTGCCAGCAGCTTGGCGGACAGGGTGCAGCAGTTCTTC,13,TRBJ2-1,TRBD1,-,TRBV5-5
CASSYAGTYEQYF,TGTGCCAGCAGCTATGCGGGGACCTACGAGCAGTACTTC,13,TRBJ2-7,-,-,TRBV5-4
CASSYRTGEVAEQYF,TGTGCCAGCAGTTATCGGACAGGGGAAGTCGCCGAGCAGTACTTC,15,TRBJ2-7,TRBD1,-,TRBV27
CASQQDYEQYF,TGTGCCAGTCAACAGGACTACGAGCAGTACTTC,11,TRBJ2-7,-,-,TRBV19
CASSLELAGVRETQYF,TGTGCCAGCAGCCTGGAGTTAGCGGGAGTTAGGGAGACCCAGTACTTC,16,TRBJ2-5,TRBD2,-,TRBV28
CASSSWTGGYGYTF,TGTGCCAGCAGCTCTTGGACGGGAGGGTATGGCTACACCTTC,14,TRBJ1-2,-,few,TRBV5-5
CASSWQAGGGSYEQYF,TGTGCCAGCAGCTGGCAAGCGGGAGGGGGCTCCTACGAGCAGTACTTC,16,TRBJ2-7,TRBD2,-,TRBV11-2
CASSVPLAGGTGELFF,TGTGCCAGCAGCGTTCCACTAGCGGGCGGCACCGGGGAGCTGTTTTTT,16,TRBJ2-2,TRBD2,-,TRBV9
CSVERDRDFTDTQYF,TGCAGCGTTGAAAGGGACAGAGACTTCACAGATACGCAGTATTTT,15,TRBJ2-3,TRBD1,few,TRBV29-1
CASSQEGTPNYEQYF,TGCGCCAGCAGCCAAGAGGGGACTCCAAACTACGAGCAGTACTTC,15,TRBJ2-7,-,-,TRBV4-3
CAWMGTGRSKGANVLTF,TGTGCCTGGATGGGGACAGGGCGATCGAAAGGGGCCAACGTCCTGACTTTC,17,TRBJ2-6,TRBD1,-,TRBV30
CASRLGTSSFSTDTQYF,TGTGCCAGCCGCCTGGGGACTAGCAGCTTCAGCACAGATACGCAGTATTTT,17,TRBJ2-3,TRBD2,few,TRBV2
CASSLLSGSYEQYF,TGCGCCAGCAGCTTGTTATCAGGTTCCTACGAGCAGTACTTC,14,TRBJ2-7,-,-,TRBV5-1
CASSNDRVGNIQYF,TGTGCCAGCAGCAACGACAGGGTGGGGAACATTCAGTACTTC,14,TRBJ2-4,-,-,TRBV21-1
CASSLFTSSYNEQFF,TGCGCCAGCAGCTTGTTCACTAGCTCCTACAATGAGCAGTTCTTC,15,TRBJ2-1,-,-,TRBV5-1
CASSPDPGTEAFF,TGTGCTAGCAGCCCTGACCCGGGGACTGAAGCTTTCTTT,13,TRBJ1-1,-,once,TRBV7-7
CASSLDALTSGTIYEQYF,TGTGCCAGCAGCTTAGACGCCTTGACTAGCGGGACTATCTACGAGCAGTACTTC,18,TRBJ2-7,TRBD2,-,TRBV7-2
CASSKYAGLSNPEGLREQYF,TGTGCCAGCAGCAAATACGCTGGTTTGTCGAACCCGGAGGGGCTTCGGGAGCAGTACTTC,20,TRBJ2-7,-,-,TRBV21-1
CASSLRLAGSNEQFF,TGTGCCAGCAGTTTAAGACTAGCGGGCAGCAATGAGCAGTTCTTC,15,TRBJ2-1,TRBD2,-,TRBV27
CASSPQGNTEAFF,TGCGCCAGCAGCCCGCAGGGAAACACTGAAGCTTTCTTT,13,TRBJ1-1,-,few,TRBV5-1
CASSLDKSSGNTIYF,TGTGCCAGCAGCTTAGACAAAAGCTCTGGAAACACCATATATTTT,15,TRBJ1-3,-,-,TRBV5-4
CAKGTSGTLGNEQFF,TGTGCCAAAGGGACTAGCGGGACTCTAGGAAATGAGCAGTTCTTC,15,TRBJ2-1,TRBD2,-,TRBV10-3
CASSLKTSRISYEQYF,TGTGCCAGCAGCTTAAAAACCAGTCGAATCTCCTACGAGCAGTACTTC,16,TRBJ2-7,-,-,TRBV7-9
CASSWTGGKQTGELFF,TGTGCCAGCAGCTGGACAGGGGGAAAGCAGACCGGGGAGCTGTTTTTT,16,TRBJ2-2,TRBD1,-,TRBV7-2
CAWRTGGTGELFF,TGTGCCTGGAGGACAGGGGGCACCGGGGAGCTGTTTTTT,13,TRBJ2-2,TRBD1,once,TRBV30
CASSFTGTYEQYF,TGTGCCAGCAGCTTTACCGGGACCTACGAGCAGTACTTC,13,TRBJ2-7,-,-,TRBV11-2
CASSSWTSFNEQFF,TGCGCCAGCAGCTCCTGGACTAGCTTCAATGAGCAGTTCTTC,14,TRBJ2-1,TRBD2,-,TRBV5-1
CASSLSGSHEQYF,TGTGCCAGCAGCCTTAGCGGGAGCCACGAGCAGTACTTC,13,TRBJ2-7,TRBD2,-,TRBV28
CASSQGLLYEQYF,TGTGCCAGCAGCCAGGGACTACTCTACGAGCAGTACTTC,13,TRBJ2-7,TRBD2,-,TRBV4-2